This T cell receptor beta chain is drawn from a study of blood T cell repertoires in COVID-19 (dated by TCRdb to 2020 to 2022). Turning to the overall study: Collaborator samples came from the United States, Italy and Spain and covered acute and convalescent phases of COVID-19. Subjects who had been exposed to COVID-19, were actively infected with it, or had recovered from it provided the deeply sampled blood TCRbeta repertoires that made up the dataset. Where available, HLA class I and class II types were taken from metadata supplied by the sample provider and were not determined by assay-based typing. Sample metadata almost always included a de-identified subject ID, COVID-19 status, age in years and sex. Samples came from the ongoing ImmuneRACE study (first 160 participants) plus 1,254 subjects from 6 global collaborators. The repertoires were made available in a free public database intended to serve as a resource for research on the immune response to SARS-CoV-2. The prospective study material was composed of cDNA or gDNA derived from T cells, B-cell-depleted T cells, or PBMCs. Results the study describes overall, beyond this receptor: The amount of clinical and demographic metadata varied by source and participant and was provided uncurated.

Concerning this clone: Its antigen remains unidentified. Base-call qualities are not available, and no considerably larger clone is one nucleotide away.

TCRbeta CDR3 regions were amplified from genomic DNA by means of the immunoSEQ Assay, a bias-controlled multiplex PCR. The authors processed their data as follows. Nucleated cell counts per sample were estimated from amplification of reference gene primers within the assay. To quantify the absolute abundance of each unique TCRbeta CDR3 rearrangement, sequence reads were collapsed and filtered. For each sample, productive Simpson clonality was calculated as the square root of Simpson's diversity index over productive rearrangements. The immuneACCESS repertoire file appears here via TCRdb, limited to in-frame rearrangements. These files lack a portion of the clones; in checked studies, under half of the deficit traces to unresolved V genes, and the cause of the others is not known. The V and J calls and clone size are taken from that table; D and trimming were inferred from the DNA. Across this sample there are over 200,000 clones, with about 87% seen only once. The ten largest clones capture about 2.5% of the sample.

At one collaborating source in Seattle, patients were enrolled during active infection and were followed longitudinally through the course of disease. The collaborating institutions used their own protocols to collect whole blood in K2EDTA tubes. For TCRbeta analysis, collaborators shipped samples as frozen whole blood, isolated PBMCs, or DNA extracted from either of those sample types. The germline V gene gives CDR1 as KGHSH and CDR2 as LQKENI. Measured from the cysteine to the phenylalanine, the CDR3 is 16 residues long. CDR3 DNA only is kept here, 48 bases in frame from base 1. V and J are trimmed by 2 bases and 4 bases, and the gene matches miss 7 bases of the junction.

The clonotype originates from a man aged 30 to 39 with COVID-19, enrolled during active disease. The sample consisted of peripheral blood. The chain uses TRBV18 and TRBJ2-1; 8 middle bases align to TRBD2. The CDR3 region reads CASSPRYTSGYNEQFF. The DNA sequence is given as TGTGCCAGCTCACCAAGGTATACTAGCGGATACAATGAGCAGTTCTTC.